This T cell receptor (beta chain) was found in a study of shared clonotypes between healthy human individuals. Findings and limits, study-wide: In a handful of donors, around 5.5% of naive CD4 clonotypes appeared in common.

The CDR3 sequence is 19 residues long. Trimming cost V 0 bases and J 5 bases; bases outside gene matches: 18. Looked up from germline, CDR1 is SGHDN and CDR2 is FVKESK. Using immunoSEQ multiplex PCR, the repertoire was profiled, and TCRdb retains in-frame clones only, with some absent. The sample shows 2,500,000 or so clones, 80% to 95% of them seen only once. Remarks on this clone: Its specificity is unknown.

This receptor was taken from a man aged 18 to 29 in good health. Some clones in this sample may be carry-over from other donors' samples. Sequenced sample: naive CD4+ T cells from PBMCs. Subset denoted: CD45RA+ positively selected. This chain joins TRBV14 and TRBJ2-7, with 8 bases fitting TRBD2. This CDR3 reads CASSQDFEREPRVGHEQYF. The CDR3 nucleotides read TGTGCCAGCAGCCAAGATTTTGAGCGGGAGCCCCGGGTGGGGCACGAGCAGTACTTC.